This T cell receptor (beta chain) was captured by sequencing in a study of CD8 T cells in ankylosing spondylitis. Findings of the study overall: Ankylosing spondylitis blood appeared to carry a characteristic TCR beta motif of several highly homologous variants.

The CDR3 spans 15 residues. Trimming took 5 bases from V and 9 from J; bases not matched to a gene: 14. Germline-derived CDR1 and CDR2 are KGHDR and SFDVKD. Concerning this clonotype: As yet, its antigen is unknown.

A single record per CDR3 protein comes from TCRdb applying MiXCR to the 5' RACE reads. The table shows about 360,000 distinct CDR3 sequences, with approximately 22% occurring only once. The sample was blood, either unsorted or a sorted T cell fraction (not recorded which). The chain joins TRBV24-1 to TRBJ2-5, with 7 bases aligning to TRBD1. The receptor comes from a male donor with ankylosing spondylitis or in good health (not recorded which). CDR3 residues: CATSGATGSRVAQYF. The CDR3 nucleotides are TGTGCCACCAGTGGCGCGACAGGGTCCCGGGTGGCCCAGTACTTC.